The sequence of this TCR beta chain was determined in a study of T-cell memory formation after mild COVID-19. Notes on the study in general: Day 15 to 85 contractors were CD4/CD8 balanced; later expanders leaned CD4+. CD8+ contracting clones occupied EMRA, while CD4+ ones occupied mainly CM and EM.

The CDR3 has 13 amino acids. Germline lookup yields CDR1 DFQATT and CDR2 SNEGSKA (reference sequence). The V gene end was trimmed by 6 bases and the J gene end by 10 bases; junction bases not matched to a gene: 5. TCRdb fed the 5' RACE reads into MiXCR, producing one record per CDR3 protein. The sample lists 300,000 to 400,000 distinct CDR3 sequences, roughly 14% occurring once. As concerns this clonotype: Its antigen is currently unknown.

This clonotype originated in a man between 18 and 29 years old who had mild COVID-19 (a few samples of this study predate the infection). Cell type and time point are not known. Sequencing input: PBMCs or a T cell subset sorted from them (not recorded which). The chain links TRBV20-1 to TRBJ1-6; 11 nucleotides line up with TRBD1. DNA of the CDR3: TGCAGTGCCCCCGGGACAGGGGGATCACCCCTCCACTTT. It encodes CSAPGTGGSPLHF.